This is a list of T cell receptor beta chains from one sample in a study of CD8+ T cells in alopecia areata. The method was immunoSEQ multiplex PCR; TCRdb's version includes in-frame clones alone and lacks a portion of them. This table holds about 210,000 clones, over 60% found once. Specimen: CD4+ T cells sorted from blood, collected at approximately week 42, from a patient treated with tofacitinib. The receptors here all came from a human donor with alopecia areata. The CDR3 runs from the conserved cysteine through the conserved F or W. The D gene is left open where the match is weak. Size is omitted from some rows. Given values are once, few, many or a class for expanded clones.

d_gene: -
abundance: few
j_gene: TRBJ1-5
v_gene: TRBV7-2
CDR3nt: TGTGCCAGCAGCCCCGTTGGGGCCCACAATCAGCCCCAGCATTTT
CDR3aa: CASSPVGAHNQPQHF

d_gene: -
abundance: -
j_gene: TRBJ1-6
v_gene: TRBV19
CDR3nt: TGTGCCAGTAGTCTCCGGGATAATTCACCCCTCCACTTT
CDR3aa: CASSLRDNSPLHF

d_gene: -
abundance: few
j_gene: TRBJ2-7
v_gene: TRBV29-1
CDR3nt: TGCAGCGTGGCGGGACAAATGAGCTCCTACGAGCAGTACTTC
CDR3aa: CSVAGQMSSYEQYF

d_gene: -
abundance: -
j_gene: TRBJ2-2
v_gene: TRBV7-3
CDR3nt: TGTGCCAGCAGCTTAGGCACCGGGGAGCTGTTTTTT
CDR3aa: CASSLGTGELFF

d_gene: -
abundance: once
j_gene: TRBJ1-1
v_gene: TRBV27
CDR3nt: TGTGCCAGCAGTTTAAGTCGGGTGAACACTGAAGCTTTCTTT
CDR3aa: CASSLSRVNTEAFF

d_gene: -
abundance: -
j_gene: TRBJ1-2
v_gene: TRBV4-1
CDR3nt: TGCGCCAGCAGCCACCGGGACACGGAGGCTAACTATGGCTACACCTTC
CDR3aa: CASSHRDTEANYGYTF

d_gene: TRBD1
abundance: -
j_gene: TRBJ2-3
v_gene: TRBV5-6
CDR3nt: TGTGCCAGCAGCTTGCCTTCACAGGGGACAGATACGCAGTATTTT
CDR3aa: CASSLPSQGTDTQYF

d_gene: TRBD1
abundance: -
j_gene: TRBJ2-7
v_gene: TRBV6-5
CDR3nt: TGTGCCAGCAGGGGGACAGGGGCGTCCTACGAGCAGTACTTC
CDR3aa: CASRGTGASYEQYF

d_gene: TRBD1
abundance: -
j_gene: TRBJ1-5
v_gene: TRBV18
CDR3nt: TGTGCCAGCTCACCAAATGAGGACAGGGGGCAGCCCCAGCATTTT
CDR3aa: CASSPNEDRGQPQHF

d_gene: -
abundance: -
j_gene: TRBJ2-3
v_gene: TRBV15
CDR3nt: TGTGCCACCAGCAGGTCCGAGACTGAAGCCACGCAGTATTTT
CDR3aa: CATSRSETEATQYF

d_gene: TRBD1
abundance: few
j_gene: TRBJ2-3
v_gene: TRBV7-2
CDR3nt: TGTGCCAGCAGCCCGACAGGGGGGACAGATACGCAGTATTTT
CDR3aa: CASSPTGGTDTQYF

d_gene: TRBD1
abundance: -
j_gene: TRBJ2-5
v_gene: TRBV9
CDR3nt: TGTGCCAGCCAGCAGGGACAGGGACGAGAGACCCAGTACTTC
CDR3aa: CASQQGQGRETQYF

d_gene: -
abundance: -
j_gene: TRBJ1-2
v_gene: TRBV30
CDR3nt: TGTGCCTGGAGTGAGTTGAATGGCCTGCAGGCCTTC
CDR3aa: CAWSELNGLQAF

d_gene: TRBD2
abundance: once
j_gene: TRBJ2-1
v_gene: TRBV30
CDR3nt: TGTGCCTGGAGCTCCCGGGGGGTTACCTACAATGAGCAGTTCTTC
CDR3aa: CAWSSRGVTYNEQFF

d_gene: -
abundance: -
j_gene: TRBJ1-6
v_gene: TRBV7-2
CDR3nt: TGTGCCAGCAGCTTACTGGAAGGACATCCGACCCACTTT
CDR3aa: CASSLLEGHPTHF

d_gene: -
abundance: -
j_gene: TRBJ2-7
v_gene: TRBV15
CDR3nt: TGTGCCACCAGCAGGACAGGCCCCTACGAGCAGTACTTC
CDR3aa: CATSRTGPYEQYF

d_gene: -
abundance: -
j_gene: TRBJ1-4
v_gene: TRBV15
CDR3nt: TGTGCCACCAGCAGAGCTTATCCGACAGCTAATGAAAAACTGTTTTTT
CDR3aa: CATSRAYPTANEKLFF

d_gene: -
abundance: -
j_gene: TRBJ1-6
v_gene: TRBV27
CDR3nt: TGTGCCAGCAGTCCGATATCAGGGGTACCTAATTCACCCCTCCACTTT
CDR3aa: CASSPISGVPNSPLHF

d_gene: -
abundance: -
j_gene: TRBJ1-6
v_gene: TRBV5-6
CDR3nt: TGTGCCAGCAGCCCGGCCTTACACAAGGATTCACCCCTCCACTTT
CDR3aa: CASSPALHKDSPLHF

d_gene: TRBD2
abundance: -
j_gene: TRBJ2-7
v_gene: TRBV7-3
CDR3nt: TGTGCCAGCAGCTTAATCGGGGGGTCGTCCTACGAGCAGTACTTC
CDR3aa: CASSLIGGSSYEQYF

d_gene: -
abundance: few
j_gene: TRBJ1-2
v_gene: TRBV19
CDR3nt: TGTGCCAGTAGTAAGAATAACTATGGCTACACCTTC
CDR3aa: CASSKNNYGYTF

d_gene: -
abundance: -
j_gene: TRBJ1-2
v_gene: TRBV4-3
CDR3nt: TGCGCCAGCAGCCAAGAGTGGACGGCCTCGTCAACGCAGTATGGCTACACCTTC
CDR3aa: CASSQEWTASSTQYGYTF

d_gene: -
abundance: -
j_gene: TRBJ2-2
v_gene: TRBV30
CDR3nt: TGTGCCTGGAGGGGGGCGAACACCGGGGAGCTGTTTTTT
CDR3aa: CAWRGANTGELFF

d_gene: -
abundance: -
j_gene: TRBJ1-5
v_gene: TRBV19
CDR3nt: TGTGCCAGTAGAAGAGTTGGGCAGCCCCAGCATTTT
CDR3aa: CASRRVGQPQHF

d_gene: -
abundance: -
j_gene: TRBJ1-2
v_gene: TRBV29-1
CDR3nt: TGCAGCGCTTGGCGGTCCACCTATGGCTACACCTTC
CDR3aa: CSAWRSTYGYTF

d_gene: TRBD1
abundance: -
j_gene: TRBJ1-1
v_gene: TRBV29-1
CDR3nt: TGCAGCGTTGTAGGTGTTCCGGGACAGATTAACACTGAAGCTTTCTTT
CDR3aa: CSVVGVPGQINTEAFF

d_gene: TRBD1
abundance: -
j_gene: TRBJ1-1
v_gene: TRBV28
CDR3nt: TGTGCCAGCAGTTTAAGGACAGGGGTTGCTTTCTTT
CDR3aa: CASSLRTGVAFF

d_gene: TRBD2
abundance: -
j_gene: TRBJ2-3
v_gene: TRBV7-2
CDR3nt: TGTGCCAGCAGCTTAGCAGGGACTAGCGGGGGCGGGACAGATACGCAGTATTTT
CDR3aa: CASSLAGTSGGGTDTQYF

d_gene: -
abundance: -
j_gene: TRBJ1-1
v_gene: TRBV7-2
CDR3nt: TGTGCCAGCAGCTCAATTTCTGGAACTGAAGCTTTCTTT
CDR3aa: CASSSISGTEAFF

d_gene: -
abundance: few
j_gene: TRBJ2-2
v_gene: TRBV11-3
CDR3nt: TGTGCCAGCAGCTTCCACTCCGGCTTCGTTGGGAACAACACCGGGGAGCTGTTTTTT
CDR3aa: CASSFHSGFVGNNTGELFF

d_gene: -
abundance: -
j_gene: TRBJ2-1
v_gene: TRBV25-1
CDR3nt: TGTGCCAGCAGTAAACCCGGGGGCCACTCCTACAATGAGCAGTTCTTC
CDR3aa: CASSKPGGHSYNEQFF

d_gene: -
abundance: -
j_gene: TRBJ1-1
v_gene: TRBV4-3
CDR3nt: TGCGCCAGCAGCCAAGCCCCGGAGACTGAAGCTTTCTTT
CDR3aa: CASSQAPETEAFF